The 17 T cell receptor beta chains below were found in one sample sequenced in a study of T cells after yellow fever vaccination. A single record per CDR3 protein comes from TCRdb applying MiXCR to the 5' RACE reads. Of approximately 150,000 distinct CDR3 sequences listed, over 7% are singletons. The material sequenced was CD4+ T cells sorted from PBMCs, taken 5 days after the yellow fever booster vaccination. The receptors were gathered from a man aged 25-45 years who received the YFV17D yellow fever vaccine.

At least ten counts were recorded for this clonotype. This rearrangement joins TRBV13 to TRBJ1-1; 8 bases align to TRBD1. V was clipped by 7 bases and J by 11 bases; unmatched bases: 12. Germline V gene sequence: CDR1 PRHDT, CDR2 FYEKMQ (reference sequence). The CDR3 has 13 residues. In DNA form, the CDR3 reads TGTGCCAGCAAGGCGGACAGGGCTGGAGGCGCTTTCTTT. It codes for CASKADRAGGAFF.

This clonotype was counted at least ten times. This rearrangement joins TRBV29-1 to TRBJ2-7; 7 bases match TRBD1. Germline V CDR1 and CDR2: SQVTM, ANQGSEA. CDR3 size: 14 residues. The ends lost 4 bases at V and 0 bases at J; junction bases unmatched: 6. The CDR3 nucleotides read TGCAGCGTTGCTGGACAGGCGAGCTCCTACGAGCAGTACTTC. Its translation is CSVAGQASSYEQYF.

This clonotype was observed a few times. The chain links TRBV4-3 to TRBJ2-1; D not resolved. Trimming removed 0 bases from V and 3 bases from J, with 9 bases in between. The CDR3 spans 15 residues. CDR1 and CDR2 from the germline V gene are LGHNA and YSLEER. The CDR3 protein is CASSQELDGYNEQFF. CDR3 sequence (DNA): TGCGCCAGCAGCCAAGAACTCGACGGCTACAATGAGCAGTTCTTC.

This clonotype was counted ten times or more. The V and J genes are TRBV29-1 and TRBJ2-6; D is ambiguous. This CDR3 spans 11 amino acids. Germline V gene data show CDR1 as SQVTM and CDR2 as ANQGSEA. V was trimmed by 4 bases and J by 3 bases, leaving 1 base between them. CDR3 residues: CSVGGANVLTF. DNA for the CDR3: TGCAGCGTTGGTGGGGCCAACGTCCTGACTTTC.

V is TRBV25-1 and J is TRBJ2-2; D may be TRBD2 (6 bases). Germline lookup yields CDR1 MGHDK and CDR2 SYGVNS. CDR3 length equals 14 residues. Trimming shortened V by 7 bases and J by 4 bases, and 13 bases separated the two germline ends. The CDR3 nucleotides read TGTGCCAGCATGGGTAGCGGCTCCACCGGGGAGCTGTTTTTT. It encodes CASMGSGSTGELFF.

At least ten counts were recorded for this clonotype. This chain links TRBV7-2 with TRBJ2-7, with 7 bases fitting TRBD1. Losses at the gene ends were 4 bases for V and 6 bases for J; bases not matched to a gene: 3. This CDR3 has 12 residues. Germline V gene lookup returns CDR1 SGHTA and CDR2 FQGNSA. This chain's CDR3 is CASSSDRAEQYF. The CDR3 region has the DNA TGTGCCAGCAGCTCCGACAGGGCCGAGCAGTACTTC.

On this clonotype: A read error may be the cause here, since a much bigger clone is one base away. This chain joins TRBV5-4 and TRBJ2-2; TRBD2 matches at 12 bases. Per the germline V gene, CDR1 is SGHNT and CDR2 is YYREEE (reference sequence). V lost 0 bases to trimming and J lost 1 base; unmatched junction nucleotides: 16. This CDR3 comprises 22 residues. CDR3 in DNA: TGTGCCAGCAGCTTGGGAGACATGGGGCGAAGACTAGCGGGAGTGAACACCGGGGAGCTGTTTTTT. It codes for CASSLGDMGRRLAGVNTGELFF.

This clonotype occurred many times. The V and J genes are TRBV20-1 and TRBJ1-1; the D is unclear. Germline V CDR1 and CDR2: DFQATT, SNEGSKA (reference sequence). This CDR3 is 16 amino acids long. V was pared by 4 bases and J by 4 bases, with 22 bases between. The CDR3: CSATPAGSRRGTEAFF. Written as DNA, the CDR3 is TGCAGTGCTACCCCAGCAGGAAGTCGTCGGGGCACTGAAGCTTTCTTT.

This clonotype has at least ten counts. The chain links TRBV18 to TRBJ1-2, with D possibly being TRBD1 (5 bases). Per germline, CDR1 KGHSH and CDR2 LQKENI. With 1 base removed from V and 4 bases from J, the gap between germline ends came to 7 bases. CDR3 length: 13 residues. CDR3: CASSPQTVYGYTF. The CDR3, as DNA: TGTGCCAGCTCACCACAGACAGTCTATGGCTACACCTTC.

The table lists this clonotype with many counts. The chain has TRBV7-9 and TRBJ2-5; D ambiguous. Trimming stripped 7 bases from V and 5 bases from J, with 8 bases between. This CDR3 comprises 11 residues. The germline gives CDR1 SEHNR, CDR2 FQNEAQ (reference sequence). CDR3 loop: CASTLKETQYF. The CDR3 DNA reads as TGTGCCAGCACCCTAAAGGAGACCCAGTACTTC.

This clonotype was found many times. The chain couples TRBV7-2 to TRBJ2-1, with a tentative D call TRBD2 (6 bases). The CDR3 runs to 16 residues. The V end was cut by 1 base, the J end by 0 bases, with 10 bases between. CDR1 and CDR2 (germline): SGHTA, FQGNSA. DNA of the CDR3: TGTGCCAGCAGCTTAGGTGGGACTCTCTCCTACAATGAGCAGTTCTTC. Translated, it gives CASSLGGTLSYNEQFF.

This clonotype was observed many times. This chain connects TRBV5-1 to TRBJ1-4; the D is unclear. CDR3 length: 17 residues. Germline V gives CDR1 SGHRS, CDR2 YFSETQ. V lost 0 bases and J lost 3, with 15 bases in between. CDR3 nucleotide sequence: TGCGCCAGCAGCTTGGAGGCCCGTGGACGGGCTAATGAAAAACTGTTTTTT. It encodes CASSLEARGRANEKLFF.

This clonotype was observed at least ten times. The rearrangement uses TRBV20-1 and TRBJ2-7; possible D gene TRBD2, 5 bases. The CDR3 sequence is 13 residues long. Germline V gene data show CDR1 as DFQATT and CDR2 as SNEGSKA (reference sequence). Between the trimmed V and J ends, which lost 5 bases and 1 base, there was a span of 12 bases. Here the CDR3 reads CSAYNGISYEQYF. Written as DNA, the CDR3 is TGCAGTGCTTATAACGGGATTTCCTACGAGCAGTACTTC.

The chain uses TRBV20-1 and TRBJ2-6; 7 bases are shared with TRBD1. V shed 0 bases, J shed 2 bases, and the junction held 7 bases outside the gene matches. The CDR3 consists of 17 residues. CDR1 is DFQATT and CDR2 is SNEGSKA in the germline V gene (reference sequence). The CDR3 nucleotides read TGCAGTGCTAGAGATAAAGACAGGGCGGCTGGGGCCAACGTCCTGACTTTC. It translates to CSARDKDRAAGANVLTF.

Ten or more counts support this clonotype. The chain links TRBV5-5 to TRBJ1-2, with D tentatively TRBD1 (6 bases). Looked up from germline, CDR1 is SGHKS and CDR2 is YYEKEE (reference sequence). The CDR3 has 15 amino acids. Trimming left V 1 base short and J 4 bases short, with 14 bases between. CDR3: CASSLPPDSLYGYTF. DNA for the CDR3: TGTGCCAGCAGCTTGCCCCCGGACAGTCTCTATGGCTACACCTTC.

Of note for this clonotype: An end of the junction differs from the germline gene, which may be a read error. The rearrangement joins TRBV12-3 or TRBV12-4 to TRBJ2-3; weak D call: TRBD2 (6 bases). CDR3 length: 13 residues. The CDR3 DNA is TGTGCCAGCGGGAGGTCCCGCACAGATAGGCAGTATTTT. Translating it yields CASGRSRTDRQYF.

This clonotype has a count of ten or more. The genes are TRBV4-3 and TRBJ1-6; D is unclear. V lost 2 bases to trimming and J lost 10 bases, with 12 bases between them. Germline V lookup: CDR1 LGHNA, CDR2 YSLEER. This CDR3 comprises 14 residues. Here the CDR3 DNA reads TGCGCCAGCAGCCAAATACCTCGAGGGTCACCCCTCCACTTT. Amino acids: CASSQIPRGSPLHF.